The 22 T cell receptor beta chains below all came from one sample that was sequenced in a study of shared clonotypes between healthy human individuals. Repertoires were generated with immunoSEQ multiplex PCR, while TCRdb's copy carries only in-frame clones and drops some. The sample consists of millions of clones, 85% to 95% of them appearing once. CD45RO-negative CD8 cells positively selected for CCR7 made up the naive population, which excluded terminally differentiated effector memory CD45RA+ cells. Input material: naive CD8+ T cells sorted from blood. The receptors derive from a man younger than 35 in good health.

The genes are TRBV2 and TRBJ2-5; D gene uncertain. Germline-derived CDR1 and CDR2 are SNHLY and FYNNEI. Deletions cut 2 bases from V and 0 bases from J, with 4 bases between. The length of the CDR3 is 13 residues. CDR3 protein: CASSEMNQETQYF. CDR3 in DNA: TGTGCCAGCAGTGAAATGAACCAAGAGACCCAGTACTTC.

The rearrangement uses TRBV5-6 and TRBJ1-1; no reliable D call. Germline assignment: CDR1 SGHDT and CDR2 YYEEEE. Trimming cost V 4 bases and J 1 base, with 8 bases left between them. This CDR3 has 13 amino acids. This CDR3 reads CASSDQRNTEAFF. Written as DNA, the CDR3 is TGTGCCAGCAGCGACCAGAGGAACACTGAAGCTTTCTTT.

The V and J genes are TRBV7-6 and TRBJ1-2; 9 bases line up with TRBD1. In germline, CDR1 is SGHVS, CDR2 FNYEAQ. The V segment lost 4 bases and the J segment 2 bases; nucleotides outside the gene matches: 5. This CDR3 contains 15 residues. CDR3 in amino acids: CASSSGQGENYGYTF. CDR3 sequence (DNA): TGTGCCAGCAGCTCGGGACAGGGAGAGAACTATGGCTACACCTTC. The full variable domain, in which reference TRBV7-6 and TRBJ1-2 provide the parts outside the CDR3, is GAGVSQSPRYKVTKRGQDVALRCDPISGHVSLYWYRQALGQGPEFLTYFNYEAQQDKSGLPNDRFSAERPEGSISTLTIQRTEQRDSAMYRCASSSGQGENYGYTFGSGTRLTVV.

CDR3 coding DNA: TGCGCCAGCAGACCTCCCGCTGTCGGGAATACCTACGAGCAGTACTTC. Translation: CASRPPAVGNTYEQYF. V usage is TRBV5-1 and J usage is TRBJ2-7; a weak D match, TRBD2 (5 bases). V was pared by 5 bases and J by 2 bases, with 20 bases between. This CDR3 contains 16 residues. The germline V gene has CDR1 SGHRS and CDR2 YFSETQ.

This chain joins TRBV29-1 and TRBJ2-7, with 10 bases fitting TRBD2. The CDR3 runs 12 residues. V gave up 8 bases and J gave up 3 bases; unmatched junction bases: 4. Per the germline V gene, CDR1 is SQVTM and CDR2 is ANQGSEA. Here the CDR3 reads CSSWTSGYEQYF. CDR3 bases: TGCAGCTCATGGACTAGCGGCTACGAGCAGTACTTC.

V and J are TRBV27 and TRBJ2-2, with D hard to call. The ends were cut back, 7 bases at V and 4 bases at J, with 10 bases in the middle. Germline assignment: CDR1 MNHEY and CDR2 SMNVEV (reference sequence). This CDR3 has 13 amino acids. In DNA form, the CDR3 reads TGTGCCAGCACAGATAGACCCACCGGGGAGCTGTTTTTT. It specifies CASTDRPTGELFF.

The chain links TRBV9 to TRBJ2-3; 8 bases match TRBD1. CDR1 is SGDLS and CDR2 is YYNGEE in the germline V gene. The V gene end was trimmed by 1 base and the J gene end by 4 bases; junction bases not matched to a gene: 8. This CDR3 has 16 residues. The CDR3 sequence is CASSVFSGGEADTQYF. The CDR3 bases are TGTGCCAGCAGCGTATTTTCAGGGGGCGAGGCAGATACGCAGTATTTT.

Only one count was recorded for this clone. The gene calls are TRBV5-6 and TRBJ2-7, with D possibly TRBD1 on 6 matching bases. The CDR3 sequence is 12 residues long. V lost 5 bases and J lost 7, with 13 bases in between. Germline CDR1 is SGHDT and CDR2 is YYEEEE. The chain's CDR3 is CASSWDNLEQYF. The CDR3, as DNA: TGTGCCAGCAGTTGGGACAATCTTGAGCAGTACTTC. Filled out from reference TRBV5-6 and TRBJ2-7, the complete variable domain reads DAGVTQSPTHLIKTRGQQVTLRCSPKSGHDTVSWYQQALGQGPQFIFQYYEEEERQRGNFPDRFSGHQFPNYSSELNVNALLLGDSALYLCASSWDNLEQYFGPGTRLTVT.

A remark on this clone: This CDR3 is also generated by other DNA sequences in the sample. The J gene is TRBJ2-7, the V gene TRBV5-6; D uncertain. The CDR3 sequence is 11 residues long. Trimming took 0 bases from V and 6 from J, leaving 4 bases between them. The germline CDR1 and CDR2 sequences are SGHDT and YYEEEE. The CDR3 DNA is TGTGCCAGCAGCTTGGAACGCGAGCAGTACTTC. Amino acid sequence: CASSLEREQYF.

This chain links TRBV4-3 with TRBJ1-1; D possibly corresponds to TRBD1 (6 bases). The germline V and J ends were trimmed by 0 bases and 3 bases, with 17 bases remaining between them. The CDR3 has 17 amino acids. From germline, CDR1 is LGHNA and CDR2 YSLEER. Written as DNA, the CDR3 is TGCGCCAGCAGCCAAGATGGGGGCGCGGTTTCGGACACTGAAGCTTTCTTT. Residues: CASSQDGGAVSDTEAFF.

V usage is TRBV5-4 and J usage is TRBJ2-7; 9 positions agree with TRBD1. CDR3 length: 15 amino acids. Unmatched junction bases numbered 3, after V lost 0 bases and J lost 2 bases. Germline CDR1 and CDR2: SGHNT and YYREEE (reference sequence). The CDR3 nucleotides read TGTGCCAGCAGCTTGGGACAGGGGGATGCCTACGAGCAGTACTTC. Translated: CASSLGQGDAYEQYF.

This chain connects TRBV13 to TRBJ2-2; 13 bases are shared with TRBD2. Unmatched junction bases numbered 5, after V lost 4 bases and J lost 6 bases. Per the germline V gene, CDR1 is PRHDT and CDR2 is FYEKMQ (reference sequence). The CDR3 covers 16 residues. CDR3 nucleotides: TGTGCCAGCAGCTCTTACGGACTAGCGGGAGCCGGGGAGCTGTTTTTT. It encodes CASSSYGLAGAGELFF.

The chain combines TRBV6-1 with TRBJ1-5; possible D gene TRBD1, 5 bases. The CDR3 spans 15 residues. V shed 2 bases and J shed 3 bases, with 11 bases lying between them. Per the germline V gene, CDR1 is MNHNS and CDR2 is SASEGT. CDR3 region: CASSELKGVNQPQHF. The DNA of the CDR3 is TGTGCCAGCAGTGAACTGAAAGGGGTCAATCAGCCCCAGCATTTT.

J is TRBJ1-1 and V is TRBV30, with a weak D call TRBD1 (5 bases). Trimming took off 2 bases at V and 4 bases at J, with 11 bases between the two ends. Germline V lookup: CDR1 GTSNPN, CDR2 SVGIG (reference sequence). This CDR3 comprises 13 residues. The CDR3: CAWSQGGSTEAFF. For the CDR3, the DNA is TGTGCCTGGAGTCAGGGAGGAAGCACTGAAGCTTTCTTT.

The V call is TRBV9, the J call TRBJ2-7, with 9 bases fitting TRBD2. Germline CDR1 is SGDLS and CDR2 is YYNGEE. V lost 3 bases and J lost 0; bases outside the gene matches: 16. This CDR3 is 19 amino acids long. CDR3 nucleotides: TGTGCCAGCAGCGCCCGACTTAGTCAGAGTAGCGGGAGCTCCTACGAGCAGTACTTC. Its translation is CASSARLSQSSGSSYEQYF.

To note about this clone: Other nucleotide sequences from this sample produce the same CDR3. V and J are TRBV29-1 and TRBJ2-3; D remains unclear. The CDR3 consists of 10 residues. The V gene lost 7 bases and the J gene lost 3 bases, with 5 bases spanning the gap. Germline CDR1 SQVTM, CDR2 ANQGSEA. Here the CDR3 reads CSARTDTQYF. The CDR3 coding sequence is TGCAGCGCGCGAACAGATACGCAGTATTTT.

The V call is TRBV5-8, the J call TRBJ2-2; D not resolved. Trimming cost V 4 bases and J 4 bases, with 11 bases left between them. This CDR3 has 14 amino acids. Germline loops: CDR1 SGHTS, CDR2 YDEGEE. CDR3 in DNA: TGTGCCAGCAGCGTGACGGCGCTCACCGGGGAGCTGTTTTTT. Translating it yields CASSVTALTGELFF.

The rearrangement uses TRBV2 and TRBJ2-7, with D tentatively TRBD1 or TRBD2 (6 bases each). The CDR3 is made up of 14 amino acids. Trimming removed 3 bases from V and 4 bases from J, with 13 bases in between. The germline V gene encodes CDR1 SNHLY and CDR2 FYNNEI. The CDR3 here is CASSEAGGGYEQYF. DNA for the CDR3: TGTGCCAGCAGTGAGGCCGGGGGCGGGTACGAGCAGTACTTC.

This clone was detected only once. The chain employs TRBV2 and TRBJ1-2, with D uncertain. V was cut by 0 bases and J by 4 bases, with 15 bases left in between. This CDR3 contains 16 residues. CDR1 is SNHLY, CDR2 FYNNEI, per germline. CDR3 nucleotides: TGTGCCAGCAGTGAAGCCGAGACTGGGTATGGCTATGGCTACACCTTC. Its protein is CASSEAETGYGYGYTF.

V and J are TRBV4-3 and TRBJ1-3, with no clear D. This CDR3 contains 17 residues. V lost 1 base to trimming and J lost 0 bases, with 13 bases between them. The germline gives CDR1 LGHNA, CDR2 YSLEER. CDR3 in DNA: TGCGCCAGCAGCCAAGTAACGGGCTATAACTCTGGAAACACCATATATTTT. This encodes CASSQVTGYNSGNTIYF.

The CDR3 loop is CASSGGAEQETQYF. CDR3 DNA: TGTGCCAGTAGTGGAGGCGCGGAACAAGAGACCCAGTACTTC. The V call is TRBV19, the J call TRBJ2-5, with a weak D call TRBD2 (5 bases). The CDR3 length is 14 residues. Germline V gene data show CDR1 as LNHDA and CDR2 as SQIVND (reference sequence). V was trimmed by 5 bases and J by 2 bases, leaving 12 bases between them.

This clone has more than one count but fewer than ten. The V call is TRBV2, the J call TRBJ2-5; D is perhaps TRBD1 or TRBD2 (5 bases each). Between the trimmed V and J ends, which lost 5 bases and 7 bases, there was a span of 17 bases. Germline V gene sequence: CDR1 SNHLY, CDR2 FYNNEI. This CDR3 comprises 14 residues. CDR3 loop: CASSTGDLVGTQYF. The DNA for the CDR3 is TGTGCCAGCAGTACCGGGGACCTAGTTGGGACCCAGTACTTC.